The 10 T cell receptor beta chains given below trace back to one sample, sequenced in a study of blood T cell repertoires in COVID-19. The assay was immunoSEQ multiplex PCR, and TCRdb's table has in-frame clones only and misses some. The sample carries about 190,000 clones, under 90% recorded once. Sequences were obtained from peripheral blood. These receptors were collected from a man aged 55 to 70 with acute or convalescent COVID-19.

DNA for the CDR3: TGTGCCAGCAGCCCGTTCGCACGTTCGCGCGCCTATAATTCACCCCTCCACTTT. Protein product: CASSPFARSRAYNSPLHF. The V gene is TRBV7-2, the J gene TRBJ1-6; D not certain. CDR1 and CDR2 from the germline V gene are SGHTA and FQGNSA. This CDR3 comprises 18 residues. Trimming pared 5 bases from V and 2 bases from J, leaving 19 bases between.

The rearrangement links TRBV6-2 or TRBV6-3 to TRBJ2-1; 9 nucleotides agree with TRBD2. Germline values: CDR1 MNHEY, CDR2 SVGEGT. The trim removed 2 bases at V and 9 bases at J, leaving 11 bases unmatched. This CDR3 is 16 amino acids long. CDR3: CASSYVTAGGPGEQFF. In DNA, the CDR3 is TGTGCCAGCAGTTACGTCACGGCGGGGGGGCCGGGTGAGCAGTTCTTC.

This chain connects TRBV5-1 to TRBJ1-3; TRBD1 aligns across 10 bases. With V trimmed by 0 bases and J by 1 base, 1 base remained unmatched. The germline V gene encodes CDR1 SGHRS and CDR2 YFSETQ. The CDR3 is made up of 16 amino acids. The DNA of the CDR3 is TGCGCCAGCAGCTTGGGGACAGGGGGATCTGGAAACACCATATATTTT. This codes for CASSLGTGGSGNTIYF.

The chain is built from TRBV9 and TRBJ2-2, with TRBD2 matching over 7 bases. J gave up 0 bases and V 1 base, and 3 bases lay outside the gene matches. The germline V gene encodes CDR1 SGDLS and CDR2 YYNGEE. CDR3 length: 16 amino acids. The CDR3 region is CASSVRGDPNTGELFF. The CDR3 region has the DNA TGTGCCAGCAGCGTACGGGGGGATCCGAACACCGGGGAGCTGTTTTTT.

This chain joins TRBV11-2 and TRBJ2-6, with D unclear. Trimming shortened V by 2 bases and J by 0 bases, and 14 bases separated the two germline ends. This CDR3 is built from 18 residues. Germline values: CDR1 SGHAT, CDR2 FQNNGV. The CDR3 region is CASSLRPVTGSGANVLTF. CDR3 nucleotide sequence: TGTGCCAGCAGCTTACGTCCCGTTACGGGCTCTGGGGCCAACGTCCTGACTTTC.

The rearrangement links TRBV21-1 to TRBJ2-2; TRBD1 is the table's D call, not checked against the DNA. TRBV21-1 is flagged as a pseudogene. The CDR3 contains 15 residues. The CDR3 DNA follows: TGTGCCAGCAGACCCCGGGACAGGGGAGGCGGGGAGCTGTTTTTT. This codes for CASRPRDRGGGELFF.

The J gene is TRBJ1-1, the V gene TRBV5-1, with a possible D match to TRBD1 (6 bases). The V and J ends lost 0 bases and 2 bases respectively, with 14 bases between them. The CDR3 consists of 16 residues. From germline, CDR1 is SGHRS and CDR2 YFSETQ. The CDR3 spells CASSLDPQGVNTEAFF. CDR3 bases: TGCGCCAGCAGCTTGGATCCACAGGGTGTTAACACTGAAGCTTTCTTT.

V usage is TRBV3-1 (or the pseudogene TRBV3-2) and J usage is TRBJ2-7, with 15 bases that match TRBD2. From germline, CDR1 is LGHDT and CDR2 YNNKEL (reference sequence). The CDR3 loop spans 18 amino acids. The trim removed 2 bases at V and 2 bases at J, leaving 7 bases unmatched. CDR3 protein: CASSQKRGTSGGTYEQYF. The CDR3 DNA reads as TGTGCCAGCAGCCAAAAAAGAGGGACTAGCGGGGGGACCTACGAGCAGTACTTC.

The chain uses TRBV24-1 and TRBJ1-1; 7 bases are a match to TRBD1. Trimming at V came to 7 bases and at J to 5 bases, leaving 6 bases not matched to a gene. The CDR3 loop spans 13 amino acids. Germline lookup yields CDR1 KGHDR and CDR2 SFDVKD. The CDR3 here is CATRKTGRTEAFF. CDR3 in DNA: TGTGCCACCAGAAAGACAGGGCGGACTGAAGCTTTCTTT.

The V and J genes are TRBV4-2 and TRBJ2-7, with D perhaps matching TRBD2 (6 bases). CDR1 is LGHNA, CDR2 YNFKEQ, per germline. There are 14 residues in the CDR3. The V end was cut by 0 bases, the J end by 3 bases, with 9 bases between. The CDR3 is CASSQDSGSYEQYF. The DNA of the CDR3 is TGTGCCAGCAGCCAAGACTCCGGGAGCTACGAGCAGTACTTC.